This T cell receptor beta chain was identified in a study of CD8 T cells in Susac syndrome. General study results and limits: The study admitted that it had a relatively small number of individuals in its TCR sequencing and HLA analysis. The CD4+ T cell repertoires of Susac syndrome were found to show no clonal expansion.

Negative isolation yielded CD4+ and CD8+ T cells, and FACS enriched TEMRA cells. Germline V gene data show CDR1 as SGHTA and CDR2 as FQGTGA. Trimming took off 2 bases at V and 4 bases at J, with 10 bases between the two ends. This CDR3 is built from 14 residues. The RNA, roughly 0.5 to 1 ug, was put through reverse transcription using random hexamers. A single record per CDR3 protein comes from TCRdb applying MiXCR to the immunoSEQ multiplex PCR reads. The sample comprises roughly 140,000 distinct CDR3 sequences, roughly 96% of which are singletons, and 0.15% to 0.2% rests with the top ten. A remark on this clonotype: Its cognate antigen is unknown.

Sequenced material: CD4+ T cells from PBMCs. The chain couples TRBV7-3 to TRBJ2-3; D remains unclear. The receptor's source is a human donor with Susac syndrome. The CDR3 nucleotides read TGTGCCAGCAGCTTAGACACAGTAGCAGATACGCAGTATTTT. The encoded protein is CASSLDTVADTQYF.